Here is one T cell receptor (beta chain) with its context. Its antigen is still unknown. Repertoires were generated with immunoSEQ multiplex PCR, while TCRdb's copy carries only in-frame clones and drops some. The table has about 320,000 clones, around 90% seen once. CD8 memory comprised CD45RO+ plus CCR7-negative CD45RA+ TemRA cells. Germline-derived CDR1 and CDR2 are SGDLS and YYNGEE. This CDR3 has 14 residues. Trimming left V 4 bases short and J 5 bases short, with 15 bases between. These data are taken from a study of shared clonotypes between healthy human individuals. About the study: The study used three CD4 naive, three CD4 memory, two CD8 naive and one CD8 memory plate per donor. Study-level findings and limits: Inspection by rarefaction showed sorted-subset sequencing to be incomplete despite large depth. Clonotypes shared by all four donors outscored non-shared clonotypes in generation probability.

The sample consisted of memory CD8+ T cells sorted from blood. Subset in this sample: CD45RO+ cells pooled with CCR7-negative TemRA cells. The V and J genes are TRBV9 and TRBJ2-5; D unclear. The source of this sequence is a man aged 18 to 30 in good health. Written as DNA, the CDR3 is TGTGCCAGCAGCCCCGACCCCCCTGGGGAGACCCAGTACTTC. Residues: CASSPDPPGETQYF.